This T cell receptor beta chain emerged from a study of blood T cell repertoires in COVID-19. Overall study context: COVID-19 samples, acute and convalescent, were from the United States, Italy and Spain. In each case, the material was cDNA or gDNA derived from T cells, B-cell-depleted T cells, or PBMCs.

CDR1 MDHEN and CDR2 SYDVKM come from the germline V gene. V gave up 2 bases and J gave up 0 bases, with 8 bases separating them. The CDR3 runs to 15 residues. Many counts were recorded for this clone. The authors' processing: Amplification with reference gene primers provided the estimates of nucleated cell counts. Some clones are missing from TCRdb's copy, which holds only in-frame ones; the method was immunoSEQ multiplex PCR. That table supplies the V and J calls and clone size; D and trimming were determined from the DNA. The table lists around 150,000 clones, 76% of them singletons, with 4.2% in the top ten.

Sample: peripheral blood. The receptor comes from a man in his 60s with acute or convalescent COVID-19. The chain joins TRBV28 to TRBJ2-1; no definite D call. This CDR3 is CASSLMESSYNEQFF. For the CDR3, the DNA is TGTGCCAGCAGTTTAATGGAGAGCTCCTACAATGAGCAGTTCTTC.